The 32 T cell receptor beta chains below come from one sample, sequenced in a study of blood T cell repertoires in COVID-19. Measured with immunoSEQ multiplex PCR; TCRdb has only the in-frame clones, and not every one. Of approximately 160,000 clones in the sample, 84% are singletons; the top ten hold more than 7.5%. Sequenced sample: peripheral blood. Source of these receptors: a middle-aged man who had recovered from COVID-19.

CDR3 nucleotide sequence: TGTGCCAGCAGCTTAATCCGGAACACTGAAGCTTTCTTT. Translation: CASSLIRNTEAFF. The chain carries TRBV7-2 and TRBJ1-1; D remains ambiguous. Trimming pared 2 bases from V and 1 base from J, leaving 5 bases between. In germline, CDR1 is SGHTA, CDR2 FQGNSA. The CDR3 has 13 residues.

This chain's CDR3 is CAWSQGWGDTQYF. CDR3 DNA: TGTGCCTGGAGTCAGGGATGGGGAGATACGCAGTATTTT. The gene calls are TRBV30 and TRBJ2-3, with a tentative D call TRBD1 (5 bases). Germline lookup yields CDR1 GTSNPN and CDR2 SVGIG (reference sequence). This CDR3 comprises 13 residues. V was shortened by 2 bases and J by 5 bases, with 11 bases between the two germline ends. The full variable domain, completed using reference TRBV30 and TRBJ2-3, is SQTIHQWPATLVQPVGSPLSLECTVEGTSNPNLYWYRQAAGRGLQLLFYSVGIGQISSEVPQNLSASRPQDRQFILSSKKLLLSDSGFYLCAWSQGWGDTQYFGPGTRLTVL.

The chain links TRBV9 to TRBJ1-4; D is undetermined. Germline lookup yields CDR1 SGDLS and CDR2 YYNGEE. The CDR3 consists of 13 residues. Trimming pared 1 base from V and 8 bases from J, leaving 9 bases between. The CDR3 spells CASSVQVGEKLFF. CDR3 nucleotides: TGTGCCAGCAGCGTACAGGTTGGGGAAAAACTGTTTTTT.

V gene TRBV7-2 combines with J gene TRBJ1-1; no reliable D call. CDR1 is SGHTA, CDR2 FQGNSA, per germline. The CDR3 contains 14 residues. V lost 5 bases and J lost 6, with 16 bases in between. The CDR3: CASSAIETAAEAFF. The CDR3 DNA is TGTGCCAGCAGCGCTATCGAAACCGCTGCTGAAGCTTTCTTT.

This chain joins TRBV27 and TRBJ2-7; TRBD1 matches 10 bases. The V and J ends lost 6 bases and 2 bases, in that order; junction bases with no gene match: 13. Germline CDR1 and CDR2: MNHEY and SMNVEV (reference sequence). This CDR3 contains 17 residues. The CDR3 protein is CASSPNLGQGYTYEQYF. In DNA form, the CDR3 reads TGTGCCAGCAGCCCAAATTTGGGACAGGGGTATACCTACGAGCAGTACTTC.

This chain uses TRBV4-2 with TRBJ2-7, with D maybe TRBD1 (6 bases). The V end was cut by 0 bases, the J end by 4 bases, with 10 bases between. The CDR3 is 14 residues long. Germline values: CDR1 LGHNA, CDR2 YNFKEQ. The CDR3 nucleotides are TGTGCCAGCAGCCAAGAAGCAGGGGCTTACGAGCAGTACTTC. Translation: CASSQEAGAYEQYF.

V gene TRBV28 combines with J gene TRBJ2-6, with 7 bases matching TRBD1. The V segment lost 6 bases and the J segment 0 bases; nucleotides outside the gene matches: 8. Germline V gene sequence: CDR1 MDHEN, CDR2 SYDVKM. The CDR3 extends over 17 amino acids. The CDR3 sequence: CASRPGGSFSGANVLTF. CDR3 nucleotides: TGTGCCAGCAGACCAGGGGGAAGCTTCTCTGGGGCCAACGTCCTGACTTTC.

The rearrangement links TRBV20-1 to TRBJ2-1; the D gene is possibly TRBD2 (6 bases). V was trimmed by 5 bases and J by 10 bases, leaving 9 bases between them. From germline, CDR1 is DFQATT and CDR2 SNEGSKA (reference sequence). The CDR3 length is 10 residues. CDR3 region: CSAATREQFF. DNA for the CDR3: TGCAGTGCTGCGACTAGGGAGCAGTTCTTC.

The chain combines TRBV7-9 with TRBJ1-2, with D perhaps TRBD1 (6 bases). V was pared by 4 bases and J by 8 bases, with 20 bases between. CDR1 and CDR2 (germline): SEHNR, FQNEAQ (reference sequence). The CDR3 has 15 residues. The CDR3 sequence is CASSSAPTGTMGYTF. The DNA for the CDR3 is TGTGCCAGCAGCTCAGCCCCAACAGGGACTATGGGCTACACCTTC.

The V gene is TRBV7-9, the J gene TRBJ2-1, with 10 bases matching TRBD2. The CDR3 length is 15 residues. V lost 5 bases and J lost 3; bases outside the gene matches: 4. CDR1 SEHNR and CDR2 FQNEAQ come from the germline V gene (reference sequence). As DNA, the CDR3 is TGTGCCAGCAGCGATGCTAGCGGGGGCTACAATGAGCAGTTCTTC. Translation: CASSDASGGYNEQFF.

This CDR3 is CATSGDRGSNQPQHF. The CDR3 DNA sequence: TGTGCCACCAGTGGAGACAGGGGAAGCAATCAGCCCCAGCATTTT. The J gene is TRBJ1-5, the V gene TRBV24-1, with 8 bases that match TRBD1. This CDR3 region has 15 residues. Losses at the gene ends were 5 bases for V and 1 base for J; bases not matched to a gene: 3. The germline V gene has CDR1 KGHDR and CDR2 SFDVKD.

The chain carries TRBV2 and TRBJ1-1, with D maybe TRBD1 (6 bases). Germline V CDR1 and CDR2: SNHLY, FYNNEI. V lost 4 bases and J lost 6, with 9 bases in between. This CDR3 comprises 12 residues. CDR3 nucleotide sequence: TGTGCCAGCAGTGGTCCAGGGGCTGAAGCTTTCTTT. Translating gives CASSGPGAEAFF.

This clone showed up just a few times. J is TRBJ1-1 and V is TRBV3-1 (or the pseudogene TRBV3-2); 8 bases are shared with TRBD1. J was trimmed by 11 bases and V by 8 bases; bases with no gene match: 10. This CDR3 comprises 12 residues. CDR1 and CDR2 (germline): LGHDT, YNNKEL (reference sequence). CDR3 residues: CASLGTGKFAFF. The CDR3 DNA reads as TGTGCCAGCCTTGGGACAGGCAAATTTGCTTTCTTT.

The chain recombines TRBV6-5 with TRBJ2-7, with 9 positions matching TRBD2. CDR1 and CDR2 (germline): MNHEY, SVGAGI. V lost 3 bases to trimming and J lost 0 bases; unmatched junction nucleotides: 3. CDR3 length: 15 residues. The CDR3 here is CASSYASGDSYEQYF. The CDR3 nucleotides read TGTGCCAGCAGTTATGCTAGCGGGGACTCCTACGAGCAGTACTTC.

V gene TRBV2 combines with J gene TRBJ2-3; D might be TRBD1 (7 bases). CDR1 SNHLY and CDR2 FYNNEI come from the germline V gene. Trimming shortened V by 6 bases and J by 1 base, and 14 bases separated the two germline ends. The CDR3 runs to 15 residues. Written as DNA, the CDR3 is TGTGCCAGCAGGTGGAGGGGGCGCGGCACAGATACGCAGTATTTT. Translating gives CASRWRGRGTDTQYF.

The CDR3 here is CASSPGTGSEQYF. CDR3 nucleotides: TGTGCCAGCAGTCCCGGGACAGGGTCCGAGCAGTACTTC. The V and J genes are TRBV7-8 and TRBJ2-7; 9 bases are a match to TRBD1. The CDR3 has 13 residues. The V and J ends lost 6 bases and 6 bases, in that order; junction bases with no gene match: 6. CDR1 SGHVS and CDR2 FQNEAQ come from the germline V gene.

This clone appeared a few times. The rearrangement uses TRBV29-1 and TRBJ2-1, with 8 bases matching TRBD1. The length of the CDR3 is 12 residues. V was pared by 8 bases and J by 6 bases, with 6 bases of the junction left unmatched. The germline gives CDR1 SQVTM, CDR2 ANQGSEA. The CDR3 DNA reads TGCAGCCTTAGGACAGGGATCAATGAGCAGTTCTTC. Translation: CSLRTGINEQFF.

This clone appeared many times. DNA of the CDR3: TGTGCCAGCAGTCCCGAAGGGACAGCCTATTCACCCCTCCACTTT. Protein sequence: CASSPEGTAYSPLHF. The chain uses TRBV27 and TRBJ1-6; 7 nucleotides match TRBD1. V trimming: 5 bases; J trimming: 8 bases; junction bases outside the gene matches: 9. The CDR3 sequence is 15 residues long. Germline-derived CDR1 and CDR2 are MNHEY and SMNVEV (reference sequence).

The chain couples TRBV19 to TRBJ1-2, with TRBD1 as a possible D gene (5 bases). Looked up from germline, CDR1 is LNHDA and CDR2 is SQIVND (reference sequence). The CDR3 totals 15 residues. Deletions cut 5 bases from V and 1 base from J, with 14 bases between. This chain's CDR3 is CASSPGLPLNYGYTF. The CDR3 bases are TGTGCCAGTAGTCCGGGACTGCCCCTTAACTATGGCTACACCTTC. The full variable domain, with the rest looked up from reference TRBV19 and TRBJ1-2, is DGGITQSPKYLFRKEGQNVTLSCEQNLNHDAMYWYRQDPGQGLRLIYYSQIVNDFQKGDIAEGYSVSREKKESFPLTVTSAQKNPTAFYLCASSPGLPLNYGYTFGSGTRLTVV.

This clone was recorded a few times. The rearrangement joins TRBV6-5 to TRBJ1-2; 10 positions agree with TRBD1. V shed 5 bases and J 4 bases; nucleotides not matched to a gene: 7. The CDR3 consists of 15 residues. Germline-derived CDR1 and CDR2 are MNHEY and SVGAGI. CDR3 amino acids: CASSPQTGGGYGYTF. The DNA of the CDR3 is TGTGCCAGCAGTCCTCAGACAGGGGGCGGCTATGGCTACACCTTC.

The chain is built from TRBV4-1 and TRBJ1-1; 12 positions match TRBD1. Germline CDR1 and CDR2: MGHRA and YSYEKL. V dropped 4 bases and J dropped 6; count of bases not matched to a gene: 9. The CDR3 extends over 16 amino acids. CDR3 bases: TGCGCCAGCAGCCTCAGCCCGGGACAGGGGGCCCCTGAAGCTTTCTTT. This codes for CASSLSPGQGAPEAFF.

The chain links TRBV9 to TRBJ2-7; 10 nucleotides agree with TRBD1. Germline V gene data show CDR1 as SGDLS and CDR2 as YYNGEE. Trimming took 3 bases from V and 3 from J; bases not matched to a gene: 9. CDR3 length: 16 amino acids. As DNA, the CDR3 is TGTGCCAGCAGCGCCTACGGTGGGACAGGGGTCTACGAGCAGTACTTC. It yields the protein CASSAYGGTGVYEQYF.

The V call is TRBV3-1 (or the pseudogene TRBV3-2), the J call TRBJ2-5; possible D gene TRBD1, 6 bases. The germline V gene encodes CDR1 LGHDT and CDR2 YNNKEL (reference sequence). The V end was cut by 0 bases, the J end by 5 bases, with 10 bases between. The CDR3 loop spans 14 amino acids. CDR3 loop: CASSQDRGWETQYF. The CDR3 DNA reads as TGTGCCAGCAGCCAAGACAGGGGTTGGGAGACCCAGTACTTC.

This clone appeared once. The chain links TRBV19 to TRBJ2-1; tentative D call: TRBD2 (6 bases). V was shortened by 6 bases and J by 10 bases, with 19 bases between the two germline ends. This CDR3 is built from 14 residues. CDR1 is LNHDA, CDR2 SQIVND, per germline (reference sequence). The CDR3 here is CASSLAGPSGEQFF. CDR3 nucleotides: TGTGCCAGTAGCCTGGCGGGACCGTCCGGGGAGCAGTTCTTC.

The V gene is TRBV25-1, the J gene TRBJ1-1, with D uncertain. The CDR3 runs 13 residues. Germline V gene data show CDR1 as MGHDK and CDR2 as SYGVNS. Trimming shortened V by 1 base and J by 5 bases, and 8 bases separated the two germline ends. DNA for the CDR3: TGTGCCAGCAGTGAATCTAGGGAGACTGAAGCTTTCTTT. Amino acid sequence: CASSESRETEAFF.

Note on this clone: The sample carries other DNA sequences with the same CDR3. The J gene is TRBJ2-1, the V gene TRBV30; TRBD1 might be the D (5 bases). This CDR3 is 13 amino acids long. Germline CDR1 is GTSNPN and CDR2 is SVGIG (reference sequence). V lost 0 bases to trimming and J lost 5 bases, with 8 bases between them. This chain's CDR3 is CAWSVGRDNEQFF. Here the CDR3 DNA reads TGTGCCTGGAGTGTAGGCAGGGACAATGAGCAGTTCTTC.

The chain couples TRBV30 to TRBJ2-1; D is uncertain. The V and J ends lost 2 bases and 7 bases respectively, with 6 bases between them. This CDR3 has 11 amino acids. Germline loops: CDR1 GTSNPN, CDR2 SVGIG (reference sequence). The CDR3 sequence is CAWSRSNEQFF. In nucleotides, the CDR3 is TGTGCCTGGAGTCGCAGTAATGAGCAGTTCTTC.

The CDR3 sequence: CASSSTGVMAGELFF. As DNA, the CDR3 is TGTGCCAGCAGTTCGACAGGGGTGATGGCCGGGGAGCTGTTTTTT. The chain joins TRBV6-2 or TRBV6-3 to TRBJ2-2; TRBD1 aligns across 8 bases. Germline V gives CDR1 MNHEY, CDR2 SVGEGT. This CDR3 spans 15 amino acids. J gave up 6 bases and V 4 bases, and 7 bases lay outside the gene matches.

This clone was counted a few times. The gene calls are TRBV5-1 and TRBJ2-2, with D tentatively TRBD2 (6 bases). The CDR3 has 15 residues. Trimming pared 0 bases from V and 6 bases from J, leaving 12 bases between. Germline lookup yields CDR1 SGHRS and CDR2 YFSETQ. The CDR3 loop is CASSLVSGEPGELFF. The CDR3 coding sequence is TGCGCCAGCAGCTTGGTGTCGGGGGAGCCCGGGGAGCTGTTTTTT. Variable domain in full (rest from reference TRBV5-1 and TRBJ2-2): KAGVTQTPRYLIKTRGQQVTLSCSPISGHRSVSWYQQTPGQGLQFLFEYFSETQRNKGNFPGRFSGRQFSNSRSEMNVSTLELGDSALYLCASSLVSGEPGELFFGEGSRLTVL.

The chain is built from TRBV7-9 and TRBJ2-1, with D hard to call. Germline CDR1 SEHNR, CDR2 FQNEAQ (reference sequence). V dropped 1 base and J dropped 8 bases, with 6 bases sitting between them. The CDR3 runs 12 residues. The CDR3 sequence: CASSLELYEQFF. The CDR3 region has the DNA TGTGCCAGCAGCTTAGAGCTATATGAGCAGTTCTTC.

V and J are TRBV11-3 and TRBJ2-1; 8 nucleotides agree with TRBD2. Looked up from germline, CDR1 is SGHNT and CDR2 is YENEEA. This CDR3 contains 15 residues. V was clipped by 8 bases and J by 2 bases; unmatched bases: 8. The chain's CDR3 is CASALAGGPYNEQFF. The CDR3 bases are TGTGCCAGCGCACTGGCGGGGGGACCCTACAATGAGCAGTTCTTC.

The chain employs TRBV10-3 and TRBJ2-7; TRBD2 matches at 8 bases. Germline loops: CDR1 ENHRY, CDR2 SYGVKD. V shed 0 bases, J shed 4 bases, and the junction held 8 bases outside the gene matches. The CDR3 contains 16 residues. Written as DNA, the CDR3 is TGTGCCATCAGTGAGTCCGGCGGGACTAGGTGGTACGAGCAGTACTTC. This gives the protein CAISESGGTRWYEQYF.